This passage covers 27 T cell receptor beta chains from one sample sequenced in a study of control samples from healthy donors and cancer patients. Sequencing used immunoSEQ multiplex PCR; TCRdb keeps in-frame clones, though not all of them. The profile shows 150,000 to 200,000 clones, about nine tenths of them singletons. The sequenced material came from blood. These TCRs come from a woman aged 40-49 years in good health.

The CDR3 DNA follows: TGTGCCAGCAGGCCAGGACTAGCGGGGGACTACGAGCAGTACTTC. It yields the protein CASRPGLAGDYEQYF. J is TRBJ2-7 and V is TRBV5-4; the match to TRBD2 covers 13 bases. V lost 5 bases, J lost 3 bases, and 5 bases stayed unmatched. The CDR3 consists of 15 residues. The germline V gene has CDR1 SGHNT and CDR2 YYREEE (reference sequence).

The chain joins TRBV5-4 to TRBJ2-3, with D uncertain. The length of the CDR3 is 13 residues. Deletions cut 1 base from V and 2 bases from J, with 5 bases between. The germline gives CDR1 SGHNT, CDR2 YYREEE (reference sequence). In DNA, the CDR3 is TGTGCCAGCAGCTTGCCCCACACAGATACGCAGTATTTT. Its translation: CASSLPHTDTQYF.

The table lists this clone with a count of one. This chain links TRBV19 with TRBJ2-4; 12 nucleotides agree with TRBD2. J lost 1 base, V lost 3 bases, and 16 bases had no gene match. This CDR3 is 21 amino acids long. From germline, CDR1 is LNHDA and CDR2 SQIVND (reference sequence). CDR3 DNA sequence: TGTGCCAGTAGTATCGGCCGGGCTAGCGGGGGGGCCATTCTGGCCAAAAACATTCAGTACTTC. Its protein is CASSIGRASGGAILAKNIQYF. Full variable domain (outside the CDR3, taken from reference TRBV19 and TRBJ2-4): DGGITQSPKYLFRKEGQNVTLSCEQNLNHDAMYWYRQDPGQGLRLIYYSQIVNDFQKGDIAEGYSVSREKKESFPLTVTSAQKNPTAFYLCASSIGRASGGAILAKNIQYFGAGTRLSVL.

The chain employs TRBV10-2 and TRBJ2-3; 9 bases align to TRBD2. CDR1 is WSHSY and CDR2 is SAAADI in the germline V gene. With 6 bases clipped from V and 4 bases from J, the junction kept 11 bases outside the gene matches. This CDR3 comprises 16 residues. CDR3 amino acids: CASSLFPAGGSDTQYF. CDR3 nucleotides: TGCGCCAGCAGCCTCTTCCCAGCGGGGGGTTCAGATACGCAGTATTTT.

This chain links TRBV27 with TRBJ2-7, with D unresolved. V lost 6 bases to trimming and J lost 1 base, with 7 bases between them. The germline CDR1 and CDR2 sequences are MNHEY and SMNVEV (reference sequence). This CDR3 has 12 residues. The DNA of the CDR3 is TGTGCCAGCAGCCGACCTTCCTACGAGCAGTACTTC. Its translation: CASSRPSYEQYF.

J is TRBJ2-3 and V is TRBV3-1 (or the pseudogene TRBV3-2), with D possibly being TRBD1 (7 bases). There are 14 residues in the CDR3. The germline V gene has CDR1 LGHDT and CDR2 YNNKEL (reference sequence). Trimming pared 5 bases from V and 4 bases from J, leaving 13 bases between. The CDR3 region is CASSGQVAADTQYF. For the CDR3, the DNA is TGTGCCAGCAGCGGACAGGTAGCGGCAGATACGCAGTATTTT.

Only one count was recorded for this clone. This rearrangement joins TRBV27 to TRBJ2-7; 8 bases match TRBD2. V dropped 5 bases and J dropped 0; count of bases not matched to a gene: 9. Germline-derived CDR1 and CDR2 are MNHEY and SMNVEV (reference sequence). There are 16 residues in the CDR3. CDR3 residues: CASSPNGRGSSYEQYF. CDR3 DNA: TGTGCCAGCAGTCCCAACGGGAGGGGAAGCTCCTACGAGCAGTACTTC.

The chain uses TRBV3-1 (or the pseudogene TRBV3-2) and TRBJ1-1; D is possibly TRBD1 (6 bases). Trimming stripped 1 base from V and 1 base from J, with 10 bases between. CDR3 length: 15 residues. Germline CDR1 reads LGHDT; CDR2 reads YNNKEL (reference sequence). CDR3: CASSQVGGGNTEAFF. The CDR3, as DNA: TGTGCCAGCAGCCAAGTGGGAGGGGGGAACACTGAAGCTTTCTTT.

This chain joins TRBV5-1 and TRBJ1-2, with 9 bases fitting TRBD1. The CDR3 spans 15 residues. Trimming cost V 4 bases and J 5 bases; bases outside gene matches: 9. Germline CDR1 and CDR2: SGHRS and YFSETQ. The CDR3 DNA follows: TGCGCCAGCAGCGCCGGACAGGGGATGGAGTATGGCTACACCTTC. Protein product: CASSAGQGMEYGYTF.

The CDR3 coding sequence is TGTGCCAGCAGCGGACGACATATCGGGCAACATTCACCCCTCCACTTT. This translates into CASSGRHIGQHSPLHF. The chain recombines TRBV7-2 with TRBJ1-6; D gene uncertain. Deletions cut 5 bases from V and 8 bases from J, with 19 bases between. The germline V gene encodes CDR1 SGHTA and CDR2 FQGNSA. The CDR3 runs 16 residues.

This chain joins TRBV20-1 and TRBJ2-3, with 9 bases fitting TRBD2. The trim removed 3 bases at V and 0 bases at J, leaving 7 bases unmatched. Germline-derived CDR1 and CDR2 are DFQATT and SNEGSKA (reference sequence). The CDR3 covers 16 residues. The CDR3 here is CSASNPSGVSTDTQYF. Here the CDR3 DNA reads TGCAGTGCTAGTAACCCTAGCGGGGTTAGCACAGATACGCAGTATTTT.

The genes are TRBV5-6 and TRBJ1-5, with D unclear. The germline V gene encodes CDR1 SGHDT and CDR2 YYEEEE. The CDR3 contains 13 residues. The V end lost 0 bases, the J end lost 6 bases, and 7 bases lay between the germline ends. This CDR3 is CASSLASGQPQHF. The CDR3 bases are TGTGCCAGCAGCTTGGCTAGTGGTCAGCCCCAGCATTTT.

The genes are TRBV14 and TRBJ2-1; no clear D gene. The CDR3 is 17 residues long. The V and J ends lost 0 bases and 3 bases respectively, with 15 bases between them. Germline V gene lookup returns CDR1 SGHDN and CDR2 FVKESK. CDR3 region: CASSQDIRLLSYNEQFF. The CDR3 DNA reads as TGTGCCAGCAGCCAAGATATTCGGCTCCTCAGCTACAATGAGCAGTTCTTC.

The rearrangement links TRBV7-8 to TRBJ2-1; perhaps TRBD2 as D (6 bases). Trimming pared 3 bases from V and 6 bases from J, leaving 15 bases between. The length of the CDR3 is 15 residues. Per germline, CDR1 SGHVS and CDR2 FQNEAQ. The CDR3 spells CASSLGLIVTNEQFF. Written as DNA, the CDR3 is TGTGCCAGCAGCTTGGGACTCATAGTAACCAATGAGCAGTTCTTC.

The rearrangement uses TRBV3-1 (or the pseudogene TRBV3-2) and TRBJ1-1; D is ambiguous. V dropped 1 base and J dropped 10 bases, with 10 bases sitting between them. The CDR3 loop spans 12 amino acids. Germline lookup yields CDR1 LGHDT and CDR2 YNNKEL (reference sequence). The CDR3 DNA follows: TGTGCCAGCAGCCAAGCCGACACGGGAGCTTTCTTT. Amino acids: CASSQADTGAFF.

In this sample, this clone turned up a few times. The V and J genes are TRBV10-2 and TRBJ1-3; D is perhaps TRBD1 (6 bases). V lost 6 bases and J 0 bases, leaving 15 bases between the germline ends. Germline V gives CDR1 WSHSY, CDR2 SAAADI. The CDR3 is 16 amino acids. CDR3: CASSAKTGNSGNTIYF. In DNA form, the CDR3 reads TGCGCCAGCAGCGCTAAAACAGGGAACTCTGGAAACACCATATATTTT.

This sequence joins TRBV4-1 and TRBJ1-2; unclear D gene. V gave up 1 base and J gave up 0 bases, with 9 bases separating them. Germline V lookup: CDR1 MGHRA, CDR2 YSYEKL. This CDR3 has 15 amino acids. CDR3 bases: TGCGCCAGCAGCCAAGGTGGAGGAGCTAACTATGGCTACACCTTC. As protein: CASSQGGGANYGYTF.

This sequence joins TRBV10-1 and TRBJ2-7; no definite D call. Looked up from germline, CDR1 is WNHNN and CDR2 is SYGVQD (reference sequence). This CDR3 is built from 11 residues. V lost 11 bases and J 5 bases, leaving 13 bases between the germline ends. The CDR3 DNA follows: TGCGCCCAGATTATGAGTAACGAGCAGTACTTC. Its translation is CAQIMSNEQYF.

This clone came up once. CDR3 nucleotides: TGTGCCAGCAGTGAAGCGAACGGAGGGGGCAATCAGCCCCAGCATTTT. Translated, it gives CASSEANGGGNQPQHF. V gene TRBV6-1 combines with J gene TRBJ1-5; D possibly corresponds to TRBD1 (5 bases). Trimming left V 0 bases short and J 2 bases short, with 11 bases between. The CDR3 is 16 residues long. CDR1 is MNHNS and CDR2 is SASEGT in the germline V gene.

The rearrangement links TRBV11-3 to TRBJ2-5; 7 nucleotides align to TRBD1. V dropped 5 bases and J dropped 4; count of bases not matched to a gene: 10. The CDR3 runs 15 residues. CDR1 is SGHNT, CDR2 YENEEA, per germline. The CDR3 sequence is CASSNPTGAGETQYF. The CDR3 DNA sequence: TGTGCCAGCAGCAACCCTACAGGGGCGGGAGAGACCCAGTACTTC.

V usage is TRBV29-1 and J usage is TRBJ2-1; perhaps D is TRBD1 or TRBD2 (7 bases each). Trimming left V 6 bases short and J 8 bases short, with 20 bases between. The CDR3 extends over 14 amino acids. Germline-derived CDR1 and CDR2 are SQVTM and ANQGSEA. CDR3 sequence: CSVGAGQPNYEQFF. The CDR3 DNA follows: TGCAGCGTGGGAGCGGGACAGCCTAACTATGAGCAGTTCTTC.

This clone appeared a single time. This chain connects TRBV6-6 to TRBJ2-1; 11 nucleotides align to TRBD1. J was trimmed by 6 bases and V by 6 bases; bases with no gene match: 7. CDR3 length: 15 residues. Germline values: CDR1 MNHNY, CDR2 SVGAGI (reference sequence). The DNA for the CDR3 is TGTGCCAGCAGCCTCACCGGGACAGGGGGCAATGAGCAGTTCTTC. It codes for CASSLTGTGGNEQFF.

The CDR3 protein is CASSPLDRAGELFF. Here the CDR3 DNA reads TGCGCCAGCAGCCCCCTAGACAGGGCCGGGGAGCTGTTTTTT. The chain links TRBV5-1 to TRBJ2-2; 7 nucleotides match TRBD1. Germline CDR1 is SGHRS and CDR2 is YFSETQ. Losses at the gene ends were 4 bases for V and 6 bases for J; bases not matched to a gene: 6. The CDR3 has 14 residues.

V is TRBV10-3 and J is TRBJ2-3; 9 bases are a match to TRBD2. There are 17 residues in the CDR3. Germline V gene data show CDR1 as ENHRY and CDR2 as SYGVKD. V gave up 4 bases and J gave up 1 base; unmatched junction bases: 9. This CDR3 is CAISARSSGEGTDTQYF. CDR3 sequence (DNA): TGTGCCATCAGTGCTCGTTCTAGCGGGGAGGGCACAGATACGCAGTATTTT.

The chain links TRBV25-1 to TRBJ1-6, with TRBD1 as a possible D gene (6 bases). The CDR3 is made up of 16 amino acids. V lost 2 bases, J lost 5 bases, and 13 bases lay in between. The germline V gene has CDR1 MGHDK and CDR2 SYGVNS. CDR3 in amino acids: CASSEHGQKDNSPLHF. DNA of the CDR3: TGTGCCAGCAGTGAACATGGACAGAAAGATAATTCACCCCTCCACTTT.

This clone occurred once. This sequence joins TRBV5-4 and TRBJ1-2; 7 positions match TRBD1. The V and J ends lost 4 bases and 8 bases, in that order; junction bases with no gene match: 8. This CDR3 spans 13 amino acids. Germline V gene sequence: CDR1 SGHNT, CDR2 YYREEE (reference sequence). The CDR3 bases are TGTGCCAGCAGCCAAGACAGGGATCGCGGCTACACCTTC. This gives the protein CASSQDRDRGYTF.

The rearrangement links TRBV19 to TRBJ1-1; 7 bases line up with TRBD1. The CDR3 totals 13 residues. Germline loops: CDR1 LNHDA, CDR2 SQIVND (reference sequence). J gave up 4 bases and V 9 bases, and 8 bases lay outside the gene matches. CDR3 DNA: TGTGCCAGCAGTCTGACAGGGTTCACTGAAGCTTTCTTT. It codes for CASSLTGFTEAFF. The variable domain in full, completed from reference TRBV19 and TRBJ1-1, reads DGGITQSPKYLFRKEGQNVTLSCEQNLNHDAMYWYRQDPGQGLRLIYYSQIVNDFQKGDIAEGYSVSREKKESFPLTVTSAQKNPTAFYLCASSLTGFTEAFFGQGTRLTVV.